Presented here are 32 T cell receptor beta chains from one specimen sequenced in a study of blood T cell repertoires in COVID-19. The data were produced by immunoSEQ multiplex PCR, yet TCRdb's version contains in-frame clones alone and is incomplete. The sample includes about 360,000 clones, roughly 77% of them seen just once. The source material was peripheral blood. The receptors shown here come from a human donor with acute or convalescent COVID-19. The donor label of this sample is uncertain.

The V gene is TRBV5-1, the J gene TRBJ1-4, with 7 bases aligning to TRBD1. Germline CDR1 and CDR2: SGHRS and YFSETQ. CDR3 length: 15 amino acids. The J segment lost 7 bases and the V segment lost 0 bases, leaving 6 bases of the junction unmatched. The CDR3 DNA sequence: TGCGCCAGCAGCTTGGAAGGGGGCTTGAGTGAAAAACTGTTTTTT. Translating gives CASSLEGGLSEKLFF.

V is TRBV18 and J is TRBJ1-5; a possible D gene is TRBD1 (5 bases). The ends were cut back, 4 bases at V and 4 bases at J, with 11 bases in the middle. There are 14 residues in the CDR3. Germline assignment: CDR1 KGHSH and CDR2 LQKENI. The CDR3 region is CASSLTGTNQPQHF. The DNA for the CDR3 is TGTGCCAGCTCACTAACAGGAACAAATCAGCCCCAGCATTTT.

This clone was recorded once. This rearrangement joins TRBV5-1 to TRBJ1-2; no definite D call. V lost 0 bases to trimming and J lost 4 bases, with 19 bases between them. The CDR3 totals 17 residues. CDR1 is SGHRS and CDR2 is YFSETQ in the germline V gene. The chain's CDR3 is CASSLDGSERKFYGYTF. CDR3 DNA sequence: TGCGCCAGCAGCTTGGATGGCTCCGAGCGGAAGTTCTATGGCTACACCTTC.

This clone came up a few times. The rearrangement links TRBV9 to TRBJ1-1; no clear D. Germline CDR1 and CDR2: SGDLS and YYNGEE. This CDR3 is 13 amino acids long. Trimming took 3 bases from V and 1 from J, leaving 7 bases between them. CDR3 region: CASSGHSNTEAFF. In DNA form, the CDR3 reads TGTGCCAGCAGCGGTCACTCGAACACTGAAGCTTTCTTT.

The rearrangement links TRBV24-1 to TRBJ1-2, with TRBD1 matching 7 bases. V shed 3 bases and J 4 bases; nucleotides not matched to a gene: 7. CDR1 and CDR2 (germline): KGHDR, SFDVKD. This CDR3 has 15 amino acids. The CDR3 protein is CATSDPNPGGYGYTF. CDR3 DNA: TGTGCCACCAGTGATCCTAATCCAGGGGGCTATGGCTACACCTTC.

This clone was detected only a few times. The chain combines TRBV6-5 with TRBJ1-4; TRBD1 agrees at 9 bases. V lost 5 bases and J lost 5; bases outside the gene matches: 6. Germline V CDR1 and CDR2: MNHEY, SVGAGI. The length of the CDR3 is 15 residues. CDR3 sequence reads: CASSRTGTGNEKLFF. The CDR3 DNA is TGTGCCAGCAGTAGGACCGGGACAGGGAATGAAAAACTGTTTTTT.

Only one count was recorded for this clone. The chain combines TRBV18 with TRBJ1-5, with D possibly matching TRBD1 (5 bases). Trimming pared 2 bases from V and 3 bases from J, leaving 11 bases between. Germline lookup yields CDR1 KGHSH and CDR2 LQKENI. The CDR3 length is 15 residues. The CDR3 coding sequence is TGTGCCAGCTCACCAAGCAGGGATTACAATCAGCCCCAGCATTTT. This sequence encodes CASSPSRDYNQPQHF.

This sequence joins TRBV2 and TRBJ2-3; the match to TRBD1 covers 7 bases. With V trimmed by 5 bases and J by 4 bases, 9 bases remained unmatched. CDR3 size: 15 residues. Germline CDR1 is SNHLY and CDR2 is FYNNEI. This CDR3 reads CASSQTGPYADTQYF. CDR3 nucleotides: TGTGCCAGCAGTCAGACAGGGCCTTATGCAGATACGCAGTATTTT.

CDR3 protein: CAWSVMGTYTEAFF. The CDR3 DNA reads as TGTGCCTGGAGTGTTATGGGGACTTACACTGAAGCTTTCTTT. This chain joins TRBV30 and TRBJ1-1, with D tentatively TRBD1 (5 bases). CDR1 GTSNPN and CDR2 SVGIG come from the germline V gene (reference sequence). V was cut by 0 bases and J by 3 bases, with 11 bases left in between. This CDR3 spans 14 amino acids.

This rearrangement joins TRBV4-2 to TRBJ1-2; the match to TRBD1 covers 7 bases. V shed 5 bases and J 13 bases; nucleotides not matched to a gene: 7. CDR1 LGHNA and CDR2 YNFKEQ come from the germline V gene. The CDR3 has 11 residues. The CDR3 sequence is CASSAGTATTF. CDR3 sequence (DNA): TGTGCCAGCAGCGCCGGGACAGCCACCACCTTC.

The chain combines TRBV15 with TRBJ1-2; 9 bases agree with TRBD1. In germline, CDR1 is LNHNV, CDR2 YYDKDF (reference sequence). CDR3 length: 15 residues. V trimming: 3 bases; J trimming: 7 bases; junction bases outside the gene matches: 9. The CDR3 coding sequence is TGTGCCACCAGCAGCCGGGACAGGGAATGGGGTGGCTACACCTTC. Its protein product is CATSSRDREWGGYTF.

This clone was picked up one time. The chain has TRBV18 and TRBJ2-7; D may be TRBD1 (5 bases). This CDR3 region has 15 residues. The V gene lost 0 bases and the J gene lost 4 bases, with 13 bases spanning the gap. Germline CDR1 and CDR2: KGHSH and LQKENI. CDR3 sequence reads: CASSPPQGWQYEQYF. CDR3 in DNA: TGTGCCAGCTCACCACCCCAGGGCTGGCAATACGAGCAGTACTTC. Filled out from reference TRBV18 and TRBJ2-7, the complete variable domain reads NAGVMQNPRHLVRRRGQEARLRCSPMKGHSHVYWYRQLPEEGLKFMVYLQKENIIDESGMPKERFSAEFPKEGPSILRIQQVVRGDSAAYFCASSPPQGWQYEQYFGPGTRLTVT.

CDR3 DNA: TGCGCCAGCAGCTTGGAAGCGGGGTTTTACAATGAGCAGTTCTTC. It encodes CASSLEAGFYNEQFF. This chain uses TRBV5-1 with TRBJ2-1; 7 bases are a match to TRBD2. This CDR3 has 15 amino acids. After removal of 0 bases from V and 4 bases from J, the junction contained 4 bases not matched to a gene. Germline CDR1 reads SGHRS; CDR2 reads YFSETQ.

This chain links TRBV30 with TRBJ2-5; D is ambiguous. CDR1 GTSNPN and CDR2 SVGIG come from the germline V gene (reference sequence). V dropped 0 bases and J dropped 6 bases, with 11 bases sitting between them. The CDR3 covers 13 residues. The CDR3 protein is CAWSVLVLKTQYF. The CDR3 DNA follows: TGTGCCTGGAGTGTACTCGTTCTGAAGACCCAGTACTTC. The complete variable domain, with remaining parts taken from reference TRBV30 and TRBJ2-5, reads SQTIHQWPATLVQPVGSPLSLECTVEGTSNPNLYWYRQAAGRGLQLLFYSVGIGQISSEVPQNLSASRPQDRQFILSSKKLLLSDSGFYLCAWSVLVLKTQYFGPGTRLLVL.

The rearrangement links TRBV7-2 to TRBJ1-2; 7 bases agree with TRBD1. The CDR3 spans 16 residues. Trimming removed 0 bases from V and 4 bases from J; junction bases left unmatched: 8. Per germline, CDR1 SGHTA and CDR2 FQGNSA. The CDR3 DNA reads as TGTGCCAGCAGCTTAGCGGGACAGCCGGGGCTCTATGGCTACACCTTC. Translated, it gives CASSLAGQPGLYGYTF.

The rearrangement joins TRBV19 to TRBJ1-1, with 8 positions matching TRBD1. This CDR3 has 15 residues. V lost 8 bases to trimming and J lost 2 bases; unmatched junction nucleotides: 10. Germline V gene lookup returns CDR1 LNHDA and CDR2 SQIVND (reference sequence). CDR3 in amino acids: CASFSAGGGNTEAFF. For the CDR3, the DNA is TGTGCCAGTTTTTCGGCAGGGGGCGGAAACACTGAAGCTTTCTTT.

CDR3 nucleotides: TGTGCCAGGCGGGTGAGGGAGACCCAGTACTTC. Protein product: CARRVRETQYF. The chain has TRBV7-2 and TRBJ2-5; a weak D match, TRBD2 (5 bases). V lost 9 bases, J lost 5 bases, and 10 bases lay in between. The germline V gene encodes CDR1 SGHTA and CDR2 FQGNSA. This CDR3 has 11 amino acids.

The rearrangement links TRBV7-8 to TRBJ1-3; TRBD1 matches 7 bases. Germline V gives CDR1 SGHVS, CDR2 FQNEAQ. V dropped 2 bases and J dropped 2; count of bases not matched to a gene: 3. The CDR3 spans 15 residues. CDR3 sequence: CASSLQTGAGNTIYF. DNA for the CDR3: TGTGCCAGCAGCTTACAAACAGGGGCTGGAAACACCATATATTTT.

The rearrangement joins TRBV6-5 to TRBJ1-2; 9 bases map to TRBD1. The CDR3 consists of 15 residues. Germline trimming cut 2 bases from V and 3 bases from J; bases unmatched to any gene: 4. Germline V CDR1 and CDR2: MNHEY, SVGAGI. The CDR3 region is CASSYGQGRDYGYTF. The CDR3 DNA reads TGTGCCAGCAGTTACGGACAGGGGAGGGACTATGGCTACACCTTC.

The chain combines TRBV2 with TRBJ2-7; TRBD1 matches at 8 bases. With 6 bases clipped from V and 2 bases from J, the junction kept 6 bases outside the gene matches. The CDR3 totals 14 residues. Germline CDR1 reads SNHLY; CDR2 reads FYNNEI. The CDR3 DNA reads TGTGCCAGCAGAGTGACAGGGGACCCCTACGAGCAGTACTTC. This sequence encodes CASRVTGDPYEQYF.

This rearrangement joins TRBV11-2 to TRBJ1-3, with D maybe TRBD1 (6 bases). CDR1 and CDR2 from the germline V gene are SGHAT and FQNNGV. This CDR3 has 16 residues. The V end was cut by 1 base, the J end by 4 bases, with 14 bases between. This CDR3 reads CASSLATGHSGNTIYF. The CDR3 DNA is TGTGCCAGCAGCTTAGCGACAGGCCACTCAGGAAACACCATATATTTT.

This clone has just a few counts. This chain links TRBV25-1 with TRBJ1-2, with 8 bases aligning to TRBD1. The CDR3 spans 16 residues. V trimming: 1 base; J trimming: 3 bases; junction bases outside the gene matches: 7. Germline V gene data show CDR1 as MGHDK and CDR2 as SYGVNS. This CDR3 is CASSESWQGAHYGYTF. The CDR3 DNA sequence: TGTGCCAGCAGTGAATCCTGGCAGGGGGCCCACTATGGCTACACCTTC.

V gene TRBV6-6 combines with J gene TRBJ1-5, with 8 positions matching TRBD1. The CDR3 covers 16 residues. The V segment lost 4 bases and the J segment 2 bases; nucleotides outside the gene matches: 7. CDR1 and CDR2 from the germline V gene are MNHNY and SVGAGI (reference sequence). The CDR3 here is CASSSSTGAGNQPQHF. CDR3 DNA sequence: TGTGCCAGCAGTTCCTCGACAGGGGCCGGCAATCAGCCCCAGCATTTT.

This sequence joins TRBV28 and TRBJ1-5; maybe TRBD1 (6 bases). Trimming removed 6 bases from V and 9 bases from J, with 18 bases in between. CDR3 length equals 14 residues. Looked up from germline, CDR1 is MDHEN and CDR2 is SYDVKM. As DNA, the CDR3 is TGTGCCAGCAGGGGGGGGGCCAGGAGTGTGCCCCAGCATTTT. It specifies CASRGGARSVPQHF.

The DNA of the CDR3 is TGTGCCTGGGGAGGCAGGCCCCCCCTCCACTTT. Amino acids: CAWGGRPPLHF. V and J are TRBV30 and TRBJ1-6; D unresolved. V was pared by 5 bases and J by 13 bases, with 12 bases between. CDR1 and CDR2 from the germline V gene are GTSNPN and SVGIG (reference sequence). This CDR3 has 11 amino acids.

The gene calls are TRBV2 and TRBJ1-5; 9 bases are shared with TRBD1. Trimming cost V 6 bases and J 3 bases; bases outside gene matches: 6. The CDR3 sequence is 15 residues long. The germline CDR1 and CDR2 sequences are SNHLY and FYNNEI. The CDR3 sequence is CASRQGTGFNQPQHF. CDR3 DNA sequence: TGTGCCAGCAGGCAGGGGACAGGGTTCAATCAGCCCCAGCATTTT. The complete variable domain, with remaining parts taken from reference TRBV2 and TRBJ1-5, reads EPEVTQTPSHQVTQMGQEVILRCVPISNHLYFYWYRQILGQKVEFLVSFYNNEISEKSEIFDDQFSVERPDGSNFTLKIRSTKLEDSAMYFCASRQGTGFNQPQHFGDGTRLSIL.

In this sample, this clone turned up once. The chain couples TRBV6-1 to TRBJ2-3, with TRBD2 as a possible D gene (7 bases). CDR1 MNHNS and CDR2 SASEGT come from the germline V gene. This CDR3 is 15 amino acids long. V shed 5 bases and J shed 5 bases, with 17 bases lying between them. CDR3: CASSSPGGLKDTQYF. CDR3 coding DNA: TGTGCCAGCAGTTCTCCGGGGGGCCTAAAAGATACGCAGTATTTT.

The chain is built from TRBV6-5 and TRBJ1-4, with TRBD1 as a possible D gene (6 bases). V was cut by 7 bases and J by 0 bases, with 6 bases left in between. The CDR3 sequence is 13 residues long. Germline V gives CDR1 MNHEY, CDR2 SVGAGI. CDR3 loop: CASTGATNEKLFF. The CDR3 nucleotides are TGTGCCAGCACAGGGGCAACTAATGAAAAACTGTTTTTT.

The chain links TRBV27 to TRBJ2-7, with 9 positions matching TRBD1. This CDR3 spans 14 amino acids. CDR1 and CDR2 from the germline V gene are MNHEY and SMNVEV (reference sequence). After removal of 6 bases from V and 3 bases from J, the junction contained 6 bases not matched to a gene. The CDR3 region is CASSRDRDLYEQYF. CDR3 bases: TGTGCCAGCAGCCGGGACAGGGATCTCTACGAGCAGTACTTC.

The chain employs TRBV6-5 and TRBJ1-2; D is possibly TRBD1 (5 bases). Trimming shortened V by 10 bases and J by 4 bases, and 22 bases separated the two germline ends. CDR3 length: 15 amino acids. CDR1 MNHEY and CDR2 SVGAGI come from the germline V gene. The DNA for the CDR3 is TGTGCCACACAAAGGGGCGATTCTAGGGGCTATGGCTACACCTTC. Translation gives CATQRGDSRGYGYTF.

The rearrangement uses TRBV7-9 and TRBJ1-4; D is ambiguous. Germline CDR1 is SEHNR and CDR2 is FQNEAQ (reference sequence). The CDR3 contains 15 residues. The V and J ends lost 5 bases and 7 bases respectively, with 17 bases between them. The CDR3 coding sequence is TGTGCCAGCAGCGCCGACTTTAGACGGGGTGAAAAACTGTTTTTT. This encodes CASSADFRRGEKLFF.

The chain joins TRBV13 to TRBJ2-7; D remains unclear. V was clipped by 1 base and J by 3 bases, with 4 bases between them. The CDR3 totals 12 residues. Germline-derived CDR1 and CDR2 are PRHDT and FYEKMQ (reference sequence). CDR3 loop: CASSLDYYEQYF. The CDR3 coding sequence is TGTGCCAGCAGCTTAGACTACTACGAGCAGTACTTC.